This note documents a single T cell receptor beta chain sequence. The data belong to a study of blood T cell repertoires in COVID-19. Only in-frame clones appear in the TCRdb table, and some are missing; sequencing was by immunoSEQ multiplex PCR. The sample lists roughly 230,000 clones; about 85% were seen once. The CDR3 spans 13 residues. V was pared by 0 bases and J by 5 bases, with 8 bases between. CDR1 and CDR2 from the germline V gene are SGDLS and YYNGEE. This receptor was identified in a man aged 40-49 years with acute or convalescent COVID-19. The sequenced material came from peripheral blood. The genes are TRBV9 and TRBJ1-1, with D perhaps TRBD1 (5 bases). The DNA for the CDR3 is TGTGCCAGCAGCGTAGGGCCAGGGACTGAAGCTTTCTTT. This codes for CASSVGPGTEAFF.